The 32 T cell receptor beta chains given below trace back to one sample, sequenced in a study of cytomegalovirus exposure and HLA in healthy donors. The PCR made use of 60 Vbeta and 13 Jbeta primers. Measured with immunoSEQ multiplex PCR; TCRdb has only the in-frame clones, and not every one. The table includes roughly 180,000 clones, around 85% detected once. The sequencing sample was made of PBMCs. These receptors all come from a boy aged 2 to 10 in good health and CMV-seronegative.

A few counts support this clone. The rearrangement joins TRBV7-6 to TRBJ2-7; 8 bases line up with TRBD1. Germline V gene sequence: CDR1 SGHVS, CDR2 FNYEAQ. CDR3 length: 14 amino acids. V was clipped by 5 bases and J by 3 bases; unmatched bases: 6. CDR3 DNA sequence: TGTGCCAGCAGCCTCGGACAGGGACTCTACGAGCAGTACTTC. Amino acid sequence: CASSLGQGLYEQYF.

This clone was recorded once. The chain's CDR3 is CASSQQTGGGGEAFF. For the CDR3, the DNA is TGTGCCAGCAGTCAACAAACAGGGGGAGGTGGTGAAGCTTTCTTT. The chain couples TRBV28 to TRBJ1-1; TRBD1 matches at 8 bases. CDR1 is MDHEN, CDR2 SYDVKM, per germline. Germline trimming cut 5 bases from V and 7 bases from J; bases unmatched to any gene: 12. CDR3 length: 15 residues.

This chain links TRBV5-5 with TRBJ2-5, with 13 bases identical to TRBD2. The germline V gene encodes CDR1 SGHKS and CDR2 YYEKEE (reference sequence). Trimming took 4 bases from V and 2 from J; bases not matched to a gene: 8. This CDR3 spans 17 amino acids. The CDR3 sequence: CASSQGTLAGGQETQYF. Written as DNA, the CDR3 is TGTGCCAGCAGCCAGGGCACACTAGCGGGAGGGCAAGAGACCCAGTACTTC.

The V call is TRBV30, the J call TRBJ1-5, with D tentatively TRBD1 (5 bases). This CDR3 spans 15 amino acids. CDR1 and CDR2 (germline): GTSNPN, SVGIG (reference sequence). V lost 2 bases and J lost 2, with 13 bases in between. CDR3 region: CAWSPGGAGNQPQHF. CDR3 DNA: TGTGCCTGGAGTCCCGGGGGAGCGGGCAATCAGCCCCAGCATTTT.

V and J are TRBV28 and TRBJ2-7; 7 positions match TRBD1. The germline V gene has CDR1 MDHEN and CDR2 SYDVKM. The CDR3 runs to 13 residues. V shed 6 bases, J shed 3 bases, and the junction held 5 bases outside the gene matches. CDR3 protein: CASRSDRSYEQYF. CDR3 DNA sequence: TGTGCCAGCAGATCGGACAGGAGCTACGAGCAGTACTTC.

The chain joins TRBV6-5 to TRBJ2-7; possibly TRBD2 for D (6 bases). CDR1 and CDR2 (germline): MNHEY, SVGAGI. The ends were cut back, 8 bases at V and 1 base at J, with 12 bases in the middle. The CDR3 extends over 13 amino acids. As DNA, the CDR3 is TGTGCCAGCGGCCGGGAGCGGTCCTACGAGCAGTACTTC. It codes for CASGRERSYEQYF.

This chain links TRBV5-4 with TRBJ2-5; TRBD2 aligns across 14 bases. Germline values: CDR1 SGHNT, CDR2 YYREEE (reference sequence). V lost 0 bases to trimming and J lost 5 bases; unmatched junction nucleotides: 9. The CDR3 has 18 residues. CDR3 coding DNA: TGTGCCAGCAGCTTGGGACTAGCGGGAGGGCCGATCTCCGAGACCCAGTACTTC. This codes for CASSLGLAGGPISETQYF.

The chain is built from TRBV2 and TRBJ1-4; D unclear. Trimming pared 4 bases from V and 5 bases from J, leaving 11 bases between. Germline V gives CDR1 SNHLY, CDR2 FYNNEI. The CDR3 spans 14 residues. The CDR3 region has the DNA TGTGCCAGCAGTGTTTACGGGATGAATGAAAAACTGTTTTTT. Protein: CASSVYGMNEKLFF. The full variable domain, rest sourced from reference TRBV2 and TRBJ1-4, is EPEVTQTPSHQVTQMGQEVILRCVPISNHLYFYWYRQILGQKVEFLVSFYNNEISEKSEIFDDQFSVERPDGSNFTLKIRSTKLEDSAMYFCASSVYGMNEKLFFGSGTQLSVL.

V usage is TRBV30 and J usage is TRBJ1-2, with D unclear. Trimming pared 5 bases from V and 5 bases from J, leaving 18 bases between. The CDR3 has 14 amino acids. Germline values: CDR1 GTSNPN, CDR2 SVGIG (reference sequence). In nucleotides, the CDR3 is TGTGCCTGGGCCCTACGCCCCCGGGGTTATGGCTACACCTTC. This encodes CAWALRPRGYGYTF.

The gene calls are TRBV4-1 and TRBJ2-5, with 9 bases fitting TRBD2. Germline V CDR1 and CDR2: MGHRA, YSYEKL. J gave up 5 bases and V 5 bases, and 12 bases lay outside the gene matches. This CDR3 is 16 amino acids long. CDR3 DNA: TGCGCCAGCAGCGGGGCCGTAGCGGGAGCCAGGGAGACCCAGTACTTC. Amino acids: CASSGAVAGARETQYF.

V and J are TRBV6-4 and TRBJ1-2; D is unresolved. Trimming took 0 bases from V and 7 from J, leaving 6 bases between them. Looked up from germline, CDR1 is MRHNA and CDR2 is SNTAGT. The CDR3 runs 12 residues. The CDR3 DNA follows: TGTGCCAGCAGTGACTCGGTAGCTGGCTACACCTTC. It translates to CASSDSVAGYTF.

The CDR3 region is CATSRGWDTNNEQFF. The CDR3 DNA reads TGTGCCACCAGCAGGGGGTGGGACACGAACAATGAGCAGTTCTTC. The chain recombines TRBV15 with TRBJ2-1; TRBD1 might be the D (6 bases). The CDR3 is made up of 15 amino acids. The germline V gene encodes CDR1 LNHNV and CDR2 YYDKDF (reference sequence). The V end was cut by 3 bases, the J end by 5 bases, with 14 bases between.

The chain is built from TRBV9 and TRBJ1-1, with D possibly matching TRBD1 (5 bases). The V gene lost 4 bases and the J gene lost 1 base, with 11 bases spanning the gap. Germline values: CDR1 SGDLS, CDR2 YYNGEE. CDR3 size: 14 residues. The CDR3 DNA is TGTGCCAGCAGCCCCCGGGGGGGGAACACTGAAGCTTTCTTT. It encodes CASSPRGGNTEAFF.

This clone was counted a few times. The chain couples TRBV5-5 to TRBJ1-2; tentative D call: TRBD1 (5 bases). Trimming stripped 0 bases from V and 8 bases from J, with 14 bases between. This CDR3 comprises 14 residues. CDR1 is SGHKS and CDR2 is YYEKEE in the germline V gene (reference sequence). The CDR3 sequence is CASSLGVRDWGYTF. The CDR3 region has the DNA TGTGCCAGCAGCTTGGGGGTCAGGGACTGGGGCTACACCTTC.

The chain combines TRBV5-1 with TRBJ2-1, with D possibly being TRBD2 (5 bases). V lost 2 bases and J 1 base, leaving 10 bases between the germline ends. This CDR3 spans 15 amino acids. Germline V gene sequence: CDR1 SGHRS, CDR2 YFSETQ. In nucleotides, the CDR3 is TGCGCCAGCAGCTTCTCGAGGGATTCCTACAATGAGCAGTTCTTC. Encoded protein: CASSFSRDSYNEQFF.

V usage is TRBV25-1 and J usage is TRBJ2-1; D is uncertain. The germline V and J ends were trimmed by 2 bases and 13 bases, with 12 bases remaining between them. The germline V gene has CDR1 MGHDK and CDR2 SYGVNS. This CDR3 has 12 residues. The CDR3 loop is CASSEELGFQFF. Written as DNA, the CDR3 is TGTGCCAGCAGTGAAGAGCTCGGGTTTCAGTTCTTC. The whole variable domain, filled in from reference TRBV25-1 and TRBJ2-1, reads EADIYQTPRYLVIGTGKKITLECSQTMGHDKMYWYQQDPGMELHLIHYSYGVNSTEKGDLSSESTVSRIRTEHFPLTLESARPSHTSQYLCASSEELGFQFFGPGTRLTVL.

This rearrangement joins TRBV4-2 to TRBJ1-1; D possibly corresponds to TRBD1 (6 bases). The V and J ends lost 0 bases and 4 bases respectively, with 12 bases between them. The CDR3 runs 15 residues. Germline V gives CDR1 LGHNA, CDR2 YNFKEQ. In DNA form, the CDR3 reads TGTGCCAGCAGCCAAGATTCGGGGGGCTTCACTGAAGCTTTCTTT. Translation gives CASSQDSGGFTEAFF.

The chain uses TRBV28 and TRBJ1-4, with 8 bases that match TRBD1. J was trimmed by 8 bases and V by 6 bases; bases with no gene match: 11. Per germline, CDR1 MDHEN and CDR2 SYDVKM. The CDR3 length is 15 residues. Here the CDR3 reads CASSRQGKNQEKLFF. The CDR3 bases are TGTGCCAGCAGCCGACAGGGGAAGAATCAGGAAAAACTGTTTTTT. Combining the CDR3 with reference TRBV28 and TRBJ1-4 gives the whole variable domain DVKVTQSSRYLVKRTGEKVFLECVQDMDHENMFWYRQDPGLGLRLIYFSYDVKMKEKGDIPEGYSVSREKKERFSLILESASTNQTSMYLCASSRQGKNQEKLFFGSGTQLSVL.

This chain uses TRBV5-6 with TRBJ2-1; 9 bases line up with TRBD2. The V gene end was trimmed by 1 base and the J gene end by 7 bases; junction bases not matched to a gene: 9. Germline V gives CDR1 SGHDT, CDR2 YYEEEE. The CDR3 sequence is 16 residues long. The CDR3 nucleotides read TGTGCCAGCAGCTTGCCGGGACTAGCAGCAGAGAATGAGCAGTTCTTC. This codes for CASSLPGLAAENEQFF. Combining the CDR3 with reference TRBV5-6 and TRBJ2-1 gives the whole variable domain DAGVTQSPTHLIKTRGQQVTLRCSPKSGHDTVSWYQQALGQGPQFIFQYYEEEERQRGNFPDRFSGHQFPNYSSELNVNALLLGDSALYLCASSLPGLAAENEQFFGPGTRLTVL.

This chain uses TRBV5-4 with TRBJ1-5, with 7 bases lining up with TRBD1. The germline V gene encodes CDR1 SGHNT and CDR2 YYREEE (reference sequence). V lost 0 bases and J lost 11; bases outside the gene matches: 2. The CDR3 runs 12 residues. The CDR3, as DNA: TGTGCCAGCAGCTTGGAGGGGGCTACCCAGCATTTT. This gives the protein CASSLEGATQHF. The entire variable domain, with the rest obtained from reference TRBV5-4 and TRBJ1-5, is as follows: ETGVTQSPTHLIKTRGQQVTLRCSSQSGHNTVSWYQQALGQGPQFIFQYYREEENGRGNFPPRFSGLQFPNYSSELNVNALELDDSALYLCASSLEGATQHFGDGTRLSIL.

The rearrangement links TRBV28 to TRBJ1-1; 11 bases align to TRBD1. The CDR3 sequence is 22 residues long. The V and J ends lost 4 bases and 3 bases, in that order; junction bases with no gene match: 25. CDR1 and CDR2 from the germline V gene are MDHEN and SYDVKM. CDR3 residues: CASSSYLPWTGGHSRAYTEAFF. The CDR3 region has the DNA TGTGCCAGCAGTTCGTACCTCCCCTGGACAGGGGGCCATTCTCGGGCTTACACTGAAGCTTTCTTT.

As regards this clone: Germline is not matched at one junction end, which may reflect a read error. The CDR3 reads CSSSFQGYEQYF. For the CDR3, the DNA is TGTTCCAGCAGCTTCCAGGGCTACGAGCAGTACTTC. V and J are TRBV7-9 and TRBJ2-7; D is perhaps TRBD1 (5 bases). The CDR3 extends over 12 amino acids. Per the germline V gene, CDR1 is SEHNR and CDR2 is FQNEAQ (reference sequence). Supplemented by reference TRBV7-9 and TRBJ2-7, the full variable domain reads DTGVSQNPRHKITKRGQNVTFRCDPISEHNRLYWYRQTLGQGPEFLTYFQNEAQLEKSRLLSDRFSAERPKGSFSTLEIQRTEQGDSAMYLCSSSFQGYEQYFGPGTRLTVT.

The V call is TRBV5-1, the J call TRBJ2-3, with 14 bases lining up with TRBD2. The CDR3 extends over 18 amino acids. Germline values: CDR1 SGHRS, CDR2 YFSETQ. With 4 bases clipped from V and 1 base from J, the junction kept 8 bases outside the gene matches. CDR3 in DNA: TGCGCCAGCAGCCTCCCGGGACTAGCGGGGGAGCGCACAGATACGCAGTATTTT. Amino acids: CASSLPGLAGERTDTQYF. Complete variable domain (other parts from reference TRBV5-1 and TRBJ2-3): KAGVTQTPRYLIKTRGQQVTLSCSPISGHRSVSWYQQTPGQGLQFLFEYFSETQRNKGNFPGRFSGRQFSNSRSEMNVSTLELGDSALYLCASSLPGLAGERTDTQYFGPGTRLTVL.

As regards this clone: Additional DNA sequences in this sample encode the identical CDR3. The chain joins TRBV30 to TRBJ1-4; the match to TRBD1 covers 8 bases. Germline CDR1 and CDR2: GTSNPN and SVGIG (reference sequence). This CDR3 contains 12 residues. Unmatched junction bases numbered 3, after V lost 5 bases and J lost 7 bases. The CDR3 bases are TGTGCCTGGGGACAGGGAGGTGAAAAACTGTTTTTT. As protein: CAWGQGGEKLFF. The full variable domain, its missing parts supplied by reference TRBV30 and TRBJ1-4, is SQTIHQWPATLVQPVGSPLSLECTVEGTSNPNLYWYRQAAGRGLQLLFYSVGIGQISSEVPQNLSASRPQDRQFILSSKKLLLSDSGFYLCAWGQGGEKLFFGSGTQLSVL.

The chain has TRBV6-1 and TRBJ1-5, with D possibly matching TRBD1 (5 bases). Trimming removed 9 bases at V and 4 bases at J, with 16 bases between. The CDR3 spans 14 residues. Germline CDR1 MNHNS, CDR2 SASEGT. The CDR3 region is CASYPGLLNQPQHF. The DNA of the CDR3 is TGTGCCAGTTATCCGGGACTGCTTAATCAGCCCCAGCATTTT.

This chain joins TRBV5-1 and TRBJ2-4; no reliable D call. CDR1 is SGHRS and CDR2 is YFSETQ in the germline V gene. This CDR3 contains 15 residues. Trimming pared 3 bases from V and 1 base from J, leaving 11 bases between. This chain's CDR3 is CASSYGGSAKNIQYF. The CDR3 nucleotides are TGCGCCAGCAGCTACGGTGGTAGCGCCAAAAACATTCAGTACTTC.

The gene calls are TRBV6-5 and TRBJ1-2; D call uncertain. Trimming took 0 bases from V and 5 from J, leaving 13 bases between them. CDR1 is MNHEY, CDR2 SVGAGI, per germline. The CDR3 runs 15 residues. CDR3 bases: TGTGCCAGCAGTTACTCGGCCAGTGGGAGGTATGGCTACACCTTC. This gives the protein CASSYSASGRYGYTF.

V usage is TRBV11-2 and J usage is TRBJ2-2; 11 bases match TRBD2. The CDR3 runs to 16 residues. The V segment lost 8 bases and the J segment 1 base; nucleotides outside the gene matches: 6. Germline V gene lookup returns CDR1 SGHAT and CDR2 FQNNGV. The CDR3 DNA reads TGTGCCAGCCGAGGGCTAGCGGGAGGGAACACCGGGGAGCTGTTTTTT. This codes for CASRGLAGGNTGELFF.

The chain recombines TRBV5-8 with TRBJ1-6; tentatively, D is TRBD1 (6 bases). Germline V gives CDR1 SGHTS, CDR2 YDEGEE. V shed 3 bases and J shed 6 bases, with 10 bases lying between them. The CDR3 is made up of 14 amino acids. DNA for the CDR3: TGTGCCAGCAGCTCGGACAGCCTTAATTCACCCCTCCACTTT. Protein product: CASSSDSLNSPLHF.

This chain links TRBV2 with TRBJ2-1, with D hard to call. Deletions cut 4 bases from V and 3 bases from J, with 10 bases between. The CDR3 is made up of 14 amino acids. The germline gives CDR1 SNHLY, CDR2 FYNNEI. CDR3 nucleotide sequence: TGTGCCAGCAGTGCGGTCCCCTTCTACAATGAGCAGTTCTTC. It specifies CASSAVPFYNEQFF.

In its sample, this clone was seen a few times. The chain carries TRBV6-1 and TRBJ2-1; 11 positions agree with TRBD2. V lost 6 bases to trimming and J lost 6 bases; unmatched junction nucleotides: 1. CDR3 size: 13 residues. Germline V lookup: CDR1 MNHNS, CDR2 SASEGT. The CDR3: CASRGLAANEQFF. DNA for the CDR3: TGTGCCAGCAGGGGACTAGCGGCCAATGAGCAGTTCTTC.

This rearrangement joins TRBV19 to TRBJ1-1; D possibly corresponds to TRBD1 (5 bases). Germline V gene data show CDR1 as LNHDA and CDR2 as SQIVND (reference sequence). Trimming removed 2 bases from V and 0 bases from J, with 10 bases in between. This CDR3 spans 15 amino acids. The CDR3 here is CASSIRTPMNTEAFF. The CDR3 nucleotides are TGTGCCAGTAGTATACGGACACCCATGAACACTGAAGCTTTCTTT. Looking up the rest from reference TRBV19 and TRBJ1-1 gives the full variable domain: DGGITQSPKYLFRKEGQNVTLSCEQNLNHDAMYWYRQDPGQGLRLIYYSQIVNDFQKGDIAEGYSVSREKKESFPLTVTSAQKNPTAFYLCASSIRTPMNTEAFFGQGTRLTVV.